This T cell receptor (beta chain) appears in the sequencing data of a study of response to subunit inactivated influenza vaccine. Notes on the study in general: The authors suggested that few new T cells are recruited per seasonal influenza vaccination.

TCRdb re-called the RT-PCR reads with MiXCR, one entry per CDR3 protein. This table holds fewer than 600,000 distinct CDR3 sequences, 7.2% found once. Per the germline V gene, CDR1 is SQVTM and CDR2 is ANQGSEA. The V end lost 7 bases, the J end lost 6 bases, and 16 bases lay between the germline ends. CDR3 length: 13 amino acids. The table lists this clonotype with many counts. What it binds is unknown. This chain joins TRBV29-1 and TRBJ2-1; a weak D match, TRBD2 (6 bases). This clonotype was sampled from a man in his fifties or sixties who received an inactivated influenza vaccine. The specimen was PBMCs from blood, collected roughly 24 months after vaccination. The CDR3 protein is CSAGSPIPNEQFF. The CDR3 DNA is TGCAGCGCCGGGAGCCCGATTCCCAATGAGCAGTTCTTC.